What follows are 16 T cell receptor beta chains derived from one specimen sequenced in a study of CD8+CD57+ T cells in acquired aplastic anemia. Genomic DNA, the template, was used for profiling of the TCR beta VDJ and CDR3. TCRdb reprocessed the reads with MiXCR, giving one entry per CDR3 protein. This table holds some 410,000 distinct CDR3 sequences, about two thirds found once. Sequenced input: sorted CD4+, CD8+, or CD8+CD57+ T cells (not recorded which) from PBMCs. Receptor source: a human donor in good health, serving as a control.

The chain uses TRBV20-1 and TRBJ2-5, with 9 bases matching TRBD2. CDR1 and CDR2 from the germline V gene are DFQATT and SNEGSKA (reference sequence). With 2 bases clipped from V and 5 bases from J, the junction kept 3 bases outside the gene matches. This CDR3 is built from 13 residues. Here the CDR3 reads CSARRSGGETQYF. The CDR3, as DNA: TGCAGTGCTAGAAGAAGCGGGGGGGAGACCCAGTACTTC.

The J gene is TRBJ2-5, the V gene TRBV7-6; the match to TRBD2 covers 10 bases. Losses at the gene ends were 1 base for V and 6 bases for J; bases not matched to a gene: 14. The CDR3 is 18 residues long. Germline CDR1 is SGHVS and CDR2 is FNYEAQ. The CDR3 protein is CASSLGPPAGGREQTQYF. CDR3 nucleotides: TGTGCCAGCAGCTTAGGCCCGCCAGCGGGGGGGCGAGAGCAGACCCAGTACTTC.

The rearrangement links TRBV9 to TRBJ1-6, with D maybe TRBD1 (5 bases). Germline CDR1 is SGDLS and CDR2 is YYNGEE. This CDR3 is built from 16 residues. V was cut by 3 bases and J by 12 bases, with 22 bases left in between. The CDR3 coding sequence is TGTGCCAGCAGCGCGGCAACGGGACGGCGGCATTTACCCCTCCACTTT. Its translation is CASSAATGRRHLPLHF.

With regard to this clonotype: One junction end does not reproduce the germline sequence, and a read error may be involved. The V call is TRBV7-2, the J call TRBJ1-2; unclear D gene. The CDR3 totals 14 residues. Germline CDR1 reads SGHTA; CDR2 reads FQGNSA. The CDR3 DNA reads TGTGCCAGCAGCTTAGTCGGCCCGATCCCCACTGAAGAGTTC. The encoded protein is CASSLVGPIPTEEF.

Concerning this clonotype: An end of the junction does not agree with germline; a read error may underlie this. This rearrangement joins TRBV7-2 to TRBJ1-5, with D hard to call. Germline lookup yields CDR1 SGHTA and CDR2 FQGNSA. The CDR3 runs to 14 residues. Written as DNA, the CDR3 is TGTGCCAGCAGCTTAAAACGACACAGAGTTGACAATCAGTTT. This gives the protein CASSLKRHRVDNQF.

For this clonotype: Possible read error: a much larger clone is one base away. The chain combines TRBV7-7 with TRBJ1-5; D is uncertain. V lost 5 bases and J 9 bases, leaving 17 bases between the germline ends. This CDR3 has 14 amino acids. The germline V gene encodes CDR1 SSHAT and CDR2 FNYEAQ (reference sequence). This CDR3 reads CASSQGGLGRPQHF. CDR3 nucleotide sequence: TGTGCCAGCAGCCAAGGTGGCCTCGGTCGGCCCCAGCATTTT.

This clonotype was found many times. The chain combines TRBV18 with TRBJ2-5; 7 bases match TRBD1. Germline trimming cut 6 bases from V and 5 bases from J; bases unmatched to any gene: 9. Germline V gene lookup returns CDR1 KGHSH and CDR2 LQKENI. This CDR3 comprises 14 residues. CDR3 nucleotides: TGTGCCAGCTCCCCTTTAGACAGGGCGGAGACCCAGTACTTC. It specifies CASSPLDRAETQYF. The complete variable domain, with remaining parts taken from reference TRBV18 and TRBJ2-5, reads NAGVMQNPRHLVRRRGQEARLRCSPMKGHSHVYWYRQLPEEGLKFMVYLQKENIIDESGMPKERFSAEFPKEGPSILRIQQVVRGDSAAYFCASSPLDRAETQYFGPGTRLLVL.

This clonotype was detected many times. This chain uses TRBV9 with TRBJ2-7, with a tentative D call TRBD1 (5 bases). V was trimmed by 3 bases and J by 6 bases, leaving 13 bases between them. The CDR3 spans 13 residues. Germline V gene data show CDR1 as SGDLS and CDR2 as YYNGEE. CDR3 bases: TGTGCCAGCAGCGCCTCTACTACAGGCGAGCAGTACTTC. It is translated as CASSASTTGEQYF.

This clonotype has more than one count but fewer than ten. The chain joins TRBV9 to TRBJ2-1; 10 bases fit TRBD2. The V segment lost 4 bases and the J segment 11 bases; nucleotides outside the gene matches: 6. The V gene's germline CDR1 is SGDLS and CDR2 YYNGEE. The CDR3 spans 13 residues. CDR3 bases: TGTGCCAGCAGCATGAGCGGGGGGGCTCAGCAGTTCTTC. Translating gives CASSMSGGAQQFF.

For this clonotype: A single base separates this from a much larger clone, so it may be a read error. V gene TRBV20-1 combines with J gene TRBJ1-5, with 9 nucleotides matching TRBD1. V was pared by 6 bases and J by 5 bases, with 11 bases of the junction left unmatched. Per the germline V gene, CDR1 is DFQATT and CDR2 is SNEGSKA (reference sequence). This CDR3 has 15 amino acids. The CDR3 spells CSAGVGQGEYQPQHF. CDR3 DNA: TGCAGTGCGGGGGTGGGACAGGGCGAGTATCAGCCCCAGCATTTT.

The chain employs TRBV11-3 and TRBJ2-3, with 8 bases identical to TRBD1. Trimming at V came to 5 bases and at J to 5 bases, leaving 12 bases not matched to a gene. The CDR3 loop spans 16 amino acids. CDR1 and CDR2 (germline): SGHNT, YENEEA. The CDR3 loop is CASSERDRTLGDTQYF. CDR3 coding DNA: TGTGCCAGCAGCGAACGGGACAGGACTCTGGGAGATACGCAGTATTTT.

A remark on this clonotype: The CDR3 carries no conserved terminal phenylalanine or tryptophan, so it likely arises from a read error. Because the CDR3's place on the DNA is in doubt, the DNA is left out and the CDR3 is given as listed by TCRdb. CDR3 loop: CAISRQGVGNTY. This chain uses TRBV10-3 with TRBJ1-2. The CDR3 contains 12 residues when both ends are counted. Germline values: CDR1 ENHRY, CDR2 SYGVKD.

The CDR3 region has the DNA TGCAGCGGAGGGACAGGGCGTAATAATAAGCAGTTCTTC. As protein: CSGGTGRNNKQFF. The chain couples TRBV20-1 to TRBJ2-1, with 9 bases fitting TRBD1. Germline values: CDR1 DFQATT, CDR2 SNEGSKA (reference sequence). The CDR3 covers 13 residues.

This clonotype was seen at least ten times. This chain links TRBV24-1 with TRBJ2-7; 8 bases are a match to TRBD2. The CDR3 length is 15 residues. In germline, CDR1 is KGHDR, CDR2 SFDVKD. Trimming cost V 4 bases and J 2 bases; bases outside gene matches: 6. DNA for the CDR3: TGTGCCACCAGTGACCCAAGCGGGGGAACCTACGAGCAGTACTTC. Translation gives CATSDPSGGTYEQYF.

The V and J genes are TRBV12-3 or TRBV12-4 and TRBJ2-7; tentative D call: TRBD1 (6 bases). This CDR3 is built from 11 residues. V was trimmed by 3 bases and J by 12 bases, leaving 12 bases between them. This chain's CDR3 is CASSFGGHSYF. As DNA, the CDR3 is TGTGCCAGCAGTTTTGGGGGCCACTCGTACTTC.

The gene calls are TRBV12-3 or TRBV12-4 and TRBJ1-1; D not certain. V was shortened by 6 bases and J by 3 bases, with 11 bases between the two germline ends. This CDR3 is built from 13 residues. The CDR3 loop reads CASRRFLHTEAFF. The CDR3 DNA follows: TGTGCCAGCAGACGGTTTTTACACACTGAAGCTTTCTTT.